This T cell receptor (beta chain) came from a study of cytomegalovirus exposure and HLA in healthy donors. The PCR made use of 60 Vbeta and 13 Jbeta primers. The method was immunoSEQ multiplex PCR; TCRdb's version includes in-frame clones alone and lacks a portion of them. The sample holds 210,000 or so clones, about 84% seen once. V lost 0 bases, J lost 2 bases, and 5 bases stayed unmatched. The germline V gene encodes CDR1 LGHNA and CDR2 YSLEER. This CDR3 region has 16 residues. This chain uses TRBV4-3 with TRBJ2-7; TRBD1 matches at 9 bases. Sample: PBMCs. The TCR sequence derives from a human donor in good health. CDR3 sequence (DNA): TGCGCCAGCAGCCAAGACACAGGGGGCTCCCCCTACGAGCAGTACTTC. Translating it yields CASSQDTGGSPYEQYF.